The 18 T cell receptor beta chains in this list originate from one sample, sequenced in a study of chemoradiotherapy in HPV16-positive cancers. Only in-frame clones appear in the TCRdb table, and some are missing; sequencing was by immunoSEQ multiplex PCR. This table holds approximately 12,000 clones, 90% found once. This sample was taken from a patient who underwent chemoradiotherapy. These TCRs come from a human donor with HPV-associated anogenital cancer.

The chain recombines TRBV29-1 with TRBJ2-1, with D possibly being TRBD1 or TRBD2 (6 bases each). The CDR3 covers 13 residues. From germline, CDR1 is SQVTM and CDR2 ANQGSEA. Trimming took off 6 bases at V and 6 bases at J, with 15 bases between the two ends. The CDR3 DNA reads as TGCAGCGTCCGGGGGCTAGCTACCAATGAGCAGTTCTTC. The encoded protein is CSVRGLATNEQFF.

This chain uses TRBV14 with TRBJ2-7, with unresolved D. Germline V gene data show CDR1 as SGHDN and CDR2 as FVKESK. V lost 4 bases to trimming and J lost 1 base, with 11 bases between them. The length of the CDR3 is 14 residues. In DNA, the CDR3 is TGTGCCAGCAGCCGGAACGGACCATCCTACGAGCAGTACTTC. Protein sequence: CASSRNGPSYEQYF. The entire variable domain, with the rest obtained from reference TRBV14 and TRBJ2-7, is as follows: EAGVTQFPSHSVIEKGQTVTLRCDPISGHDNLYWYRRVMGKEIKFLLHFVKESKQDESGMPNNRFLAERTGGTYSTLKVQPAELEDSGVYFCASSRNGPSYEQYFGPGTRLTVT.

V is TRBV5-6 and J is TRBJ2-1; no firm D call. This CDR3 is built from 15 residues. Per the germline V gene, CDR1 is SGHDT and CDR2 is YYEEEE. The V gene lost 1 base and the J gene lost 4 bases, with 12 bases spanning the gap. The CDR3 sequence: CASSLPHELYNEQFF. CDR3 DNA: TGTGCCAGCAGCTTGCCCCACGAGCTGTACAATGAGCAGTTCTTC.

The chain is built from TRBV7-8 and TRBJ2-7, with TRBD2 matching over 8 bases. Trimming removed 6 bases from V and 0 bases from J; junction bases left unmatched: 4. The CDR3 runs 14 residues. Looked up from germline, CDR1 is SGHVS and CDR2 is FQNEAQ. CDR3 residues: CASRSGTSSYEQYF. Here the CDR3 DNA reads TGTGCCAGCAGGTCCGGGACTAGCTCCTACGAGCAGTACTTC.

The rearrangement links TRBV7-3 to TRBJ1-6, with D tentatively TRBD1 (5 bases). Trimming took 5 bases from V and 0 from J, leaving 17 bases between them. The CDR3 length is 18 residues. Germline V gene sequence: CDR1 SGHTA, CDR2 FQGTGA. CDR3 in DNA: TGTGCCAGCAGCGACAAACCCAGGGTCAGCTCCTATAATTCACCCCTCCACTTT. Translated: CASSDKPRVSSYNSPLHF.

This chain uses TRBV29-1 with TRBJ2-5; the match to TRBD1 covers 7 bases. The V gene end was trimmed by 6 bases and the J gene end by 5 bases; junction bases not matched to a gene: 3. In germline, CDR1 is SQVTM, CDR2 ANQGSEA. There are 11 residues in the CDR3. This chain's CDR3 is CSVARGETQYF. The CDR3 DNA is TGCAGCGTCGCCAGGGGGGAGACCCAGTACTTC.

This clone was detected only once. The rearrangement joins TRBV2 to TRBJ2-7, with TRBD2 identical over 14 bases. Looked up from germline, CDR1 is SNHLY and CDR2 is FYNNEI. The CDR3 loop spans 16 amino acids. Trimming cost V 11 bases and J 0 bases; bases outside gene matches: 9. Here the CDR3 DNA reads TGTGCCGAAAGAGCCGGGACTAGCGGGAGCTCCTACGAGCAGTACTTC. The encoded protein is CAERAGTSGSSYEQYF.

The rearrangement joins TRBV7-9 to TRBJ1-1; D is unresolved. The germline V gene has CDR1 SEHNR and CDR2 FQNEAQ (reference sequence). The CDR3 has 13 residues. With 3 bases removed from V and 6 bases from J, the gap between germline ends came to 11 bases. CDR3 DNA sequence: TGTGCCAGCAGCTTGCAGAGTGTAGCTGAAGCTTTCTTT. Residues: CASSLQSVAEAFF.

The chain recombines TRBV4-2 with TRBJ2-7; the D gene is possibly TRBD2 (6 bases). The V end was cut by 7 bases, the J end by 4 bases, with 8 bases between. The CDR3 consists of 11 residues. The germline gives CDR1 LGHNA, CDR2 YNFKEQ. The CDR3 DNA follows: TGTGCCAGCAACGGGGGATACGAGCAGTACTTC. This encodes CASNGGYEQYF.

The chain links TRBV5-1 to TRBJ2-1; 7 positions agree with TRBD2. Trimming removed 7 bases from V and 10 bases from J; junction bases left unmatched: 11. Germline CDR1 is SGHRS and CDR2 is YFSETQ. The CDR3 spans 13 residues. This CDR3 is CASGGTNAWEQFF. CDR3 bases: TGCGCCAGCGGCGGGACTAACGCTTGGGAGCAGTTCTTC.

The gene calls are TRBV5-1 and TRBJ1-2; D perhaps matches TRBD1 (5 bases). Germline V gene lookup returns CDR1 SGHRS and CDR2 YFSETQ. V was shortened by 4 bases and J by 2 bases, with 12 bases between the two germline ends. The CDR3 is 14 amino acids. The CDR3 protein is CASSLSGGNYGYTF. The CDR3, as DNA: TGCGCCAGCAGCCTCAGTGGGGGAAACTATGGCTACACCTTC.

This clone is a singleton in its sample. The V and J genes are TRBV19 and TRBJ1-5, with TRBD1 identical over 7 bases. From germline, CDR1 is LNHDA and CDR2 SQIVND (reference sequence). The V segment lost 5 bases and the J segment 6 bases; nucleotides outside the gene matches: 13. This CDR3 contains 16 residues. CDR3 region: CASSDRTGLGIQPQHF. CDR3 sequence (DNA): TGTGCCAGTAGTGATCGGACAGGCCTTGGGATTCAGCCCCAGCATTTT.

The V call is TRBV15, the J call TRBJ2-7; D remains ambiguous. Looked up from germline, CDR1 is LNHNV and CDR2 is YYDKDF (reference sequence). The CDR3 totals 13 residues. The V end was cut by 0 bases, the J end by 7 bases, with 10 bases between. The CDR3 loop reads CATSRDYGSEQYF. The CDR3 nucleotides are TGTGCCACCAGCAGAGATTACGGTTCGGAGCAGTACTTC.

Here the CDR3 reads CASSLGPGGDSPLHF. CDR3 DNA sequence: TGTGCCAGCAGCTTAGGCCCGGGGGGGGATTCACCCCTCCACTTT. The chain carries TRBV7-3 and TRBJ1-6, with D possibly being TRBD1 (5 bases). Germline lookup yields CDR1 SGHTA and CDR2 FQGTGA. The ends were cut back, 2 bases at V and 8 bases at J, with 13 bases in the middle. The CDR3 extends over 15 amino acids.

The rearrangement links TRBV12-5 to TRBJ2-6; 9 nucleotides agree with TRBD1. CDR3 length: 17 amino acids. The ends lost 6 bases at V and 0 bases at J; junction bases unmatched: 6. The V gene's germline CDR1 is LGHNT and CDR2 FRNRAP. This chain's CDR3 is CASGSGTGISGANVLTF. CDR3 nucleotide sequence: TGTGCTAGTGGGTCCGGGACAGGGATCTCTGGGGCCAACGTCCTGACTTTC.

The rearrangement uses TRBV6-5 and TRBJ1-2, with D unresolved. V was trimmed by 0 bases and J by 6 bases, leaving 8 bases between them. Germline CDR1 is MNHEY and CDR2 is SVGAGI. The CDR3 contains 13 residues. The CDR3 here is CASSYSRRDGYTF. The CDR3 DNA reads as TGTGCCAGCAGTTACTCGAGACGGGATGGCTACACCTTC.

The genes are TRBV19 and TRBJ1-6; D perhaps matches TRBD1 (5 bases). This CDR3 spans 16 amino acids. Trimming stripped 8 bases from V and 4 bases from J, with 18 bases between. Germline V gene sequence: CDR1 LNHDA, CDR2 SQIVND (reference sequence). CDR3 nucleotide sequence: TGTGCCAGTTGGACACGAACGGACGGGTATAATTCACCCCTCCACTTT. Its translation is CASWTRTDGYNSPLHF.

J is TRBJ2-7 and V is TRBV5-5; D might be TRBD1 (6 bases). This CDR3 is built from 14 residues. V was trimmed by 3 bases and J by 4 bases, leaving 14 bases between them. Germline assignment: CDR1 SGHKS and CDR2 YYEKEE (reference sequence). The CDR3 DNA sequence: TGTGCCAGCAGCTCCCCGGGACAACGATACGAGCAGTACTTC. Its translation: CASSSPGQRYEQYF.